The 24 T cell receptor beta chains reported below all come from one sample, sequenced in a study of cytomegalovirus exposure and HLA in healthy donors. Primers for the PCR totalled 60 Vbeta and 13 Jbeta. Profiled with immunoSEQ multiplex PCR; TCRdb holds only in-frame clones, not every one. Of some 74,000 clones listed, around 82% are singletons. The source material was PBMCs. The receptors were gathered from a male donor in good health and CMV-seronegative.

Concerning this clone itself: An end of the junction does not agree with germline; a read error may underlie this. This chain's CDR3 is CASSQGIRGYPF. The CDR3 DNA is TGCGCCAGCAGCCAAGGAATCAGGGGATACCCCTTC. V gene TRBV4-3 combines with J gene TRBJ1-2, with a tentative D call TRBD1 (6 bases). Germline V gene lookup returns CDR1 LGHNA and CDR2 YSLEER. This CDR3 comprises 12 residues.

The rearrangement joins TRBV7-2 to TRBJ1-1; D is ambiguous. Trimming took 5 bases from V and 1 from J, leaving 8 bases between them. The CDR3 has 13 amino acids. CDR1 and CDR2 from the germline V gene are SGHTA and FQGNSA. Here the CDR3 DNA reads TGTGCCAGCAGCCAGGTTGAGAACACTGAAGCTTTCTTT. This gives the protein CASSQVENTEAFF.

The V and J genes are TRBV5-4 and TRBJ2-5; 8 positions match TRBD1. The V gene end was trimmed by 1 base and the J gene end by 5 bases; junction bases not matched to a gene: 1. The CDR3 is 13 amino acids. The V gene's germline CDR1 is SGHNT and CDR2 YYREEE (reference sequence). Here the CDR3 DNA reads TGTGCCAGCAGCTTGCAGGGGGCGGAGACCCAGTACTTC. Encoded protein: CASSLQGAETQYF.

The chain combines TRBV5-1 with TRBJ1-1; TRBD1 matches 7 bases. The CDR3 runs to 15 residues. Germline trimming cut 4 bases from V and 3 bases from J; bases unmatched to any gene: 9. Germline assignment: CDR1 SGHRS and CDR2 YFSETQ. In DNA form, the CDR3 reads TGCGCCAGCAGCCGACAAGGACAGGCCGACACTGAAGCTTTCTTT. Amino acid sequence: CASSRQGQADTEAFF.

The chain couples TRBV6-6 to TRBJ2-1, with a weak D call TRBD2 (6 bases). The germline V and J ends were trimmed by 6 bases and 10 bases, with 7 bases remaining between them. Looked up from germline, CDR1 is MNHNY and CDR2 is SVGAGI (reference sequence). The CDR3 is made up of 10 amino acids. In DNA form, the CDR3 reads TGTGCCAGCAGGAGCGGGGAGCAGTTCTTC. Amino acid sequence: CASRSGEQFF.

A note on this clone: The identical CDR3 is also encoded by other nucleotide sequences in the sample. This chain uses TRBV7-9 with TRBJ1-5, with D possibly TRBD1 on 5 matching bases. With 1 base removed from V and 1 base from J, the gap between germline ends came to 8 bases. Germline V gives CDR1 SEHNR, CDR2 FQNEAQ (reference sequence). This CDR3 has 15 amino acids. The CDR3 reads CASSLGGGSNQPQHF. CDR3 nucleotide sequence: TGTGCCAGCAGCTTAGGGGGGGGAAGCAATCAGCCCCAGCATTTT.

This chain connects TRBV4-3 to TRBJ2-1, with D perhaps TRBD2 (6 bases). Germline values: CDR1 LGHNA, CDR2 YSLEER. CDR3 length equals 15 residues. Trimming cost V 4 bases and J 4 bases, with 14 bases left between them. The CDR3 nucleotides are TGCGCCAGCAGCCTCAGCGGAGGGGTATACAATGAGCAGTTCTTC. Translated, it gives CASSLSGGVYNEQFF.

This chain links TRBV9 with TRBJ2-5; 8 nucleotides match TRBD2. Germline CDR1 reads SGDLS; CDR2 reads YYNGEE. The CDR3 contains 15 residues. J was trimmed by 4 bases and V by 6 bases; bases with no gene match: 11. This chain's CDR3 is CASTLAGGPGETQYF. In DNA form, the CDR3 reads TGTGCCAGCACCCTTGCGGGGGGCCCCGGAGAGACCCAGTACTTC.

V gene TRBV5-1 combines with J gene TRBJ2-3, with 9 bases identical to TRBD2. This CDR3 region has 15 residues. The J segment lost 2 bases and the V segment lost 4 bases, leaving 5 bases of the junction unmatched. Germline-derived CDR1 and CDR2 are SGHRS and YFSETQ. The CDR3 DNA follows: TGCGCCAGCAGCGGAGGGACTAGCACCACAGATACGCAGTATTTT. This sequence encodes CASSGGTSTTDTQYF. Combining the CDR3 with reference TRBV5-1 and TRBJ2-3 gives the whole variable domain KAGVTQTPRYLIKTRGQQVTLSCSPISGHRSVSWYQQTPGQGLQFLFEYFSETQRNKGNFPGRFSGRQFSNSRSEMNVSTLELGDSALYLCASSGGTSTTDTQYFGPGTRLTVL.

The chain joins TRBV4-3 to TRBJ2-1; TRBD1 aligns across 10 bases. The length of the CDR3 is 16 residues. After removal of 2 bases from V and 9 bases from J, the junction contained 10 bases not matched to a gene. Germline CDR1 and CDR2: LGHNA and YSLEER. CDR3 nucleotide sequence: TGCGCCAGCAGCCAATCCGGGACAGGGGTTATCGGTGAGCAGTTCTTC. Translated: CASSQSGTGVIGEQFF.

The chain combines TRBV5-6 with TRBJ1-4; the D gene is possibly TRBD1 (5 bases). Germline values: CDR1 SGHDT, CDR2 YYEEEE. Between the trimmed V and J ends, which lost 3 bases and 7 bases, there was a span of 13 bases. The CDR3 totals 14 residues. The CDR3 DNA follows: TGTGCCAGCAGCTATGACAGATTGAGTGAAAAACTGTTTTTT. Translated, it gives CASSYDRLSEKLFF.

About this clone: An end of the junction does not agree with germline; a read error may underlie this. Here the CDR3 reads CASSEAQYSNQPQNF. The CDR3 DNA reads TGTGCCAGCAGTGAAGCGCAGTATAGCAATCAGCCCCAGAATTTT. This chain joins TRBV2 and TRBJ1-5; no firm D call. The CDR3 length is 15 residues. CDR1 is SNHLY and CDR2 is FYNNEI in the germline V gene.

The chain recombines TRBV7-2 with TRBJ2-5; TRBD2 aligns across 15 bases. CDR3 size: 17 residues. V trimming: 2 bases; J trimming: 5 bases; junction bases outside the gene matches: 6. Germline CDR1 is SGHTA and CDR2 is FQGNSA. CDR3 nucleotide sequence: TGTGCCAGCAGCTTAAGGGGGACTAGCGGGGGGAGTGAGACCCAGTACTTC. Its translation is CASSLRGTSGGSETQYF.

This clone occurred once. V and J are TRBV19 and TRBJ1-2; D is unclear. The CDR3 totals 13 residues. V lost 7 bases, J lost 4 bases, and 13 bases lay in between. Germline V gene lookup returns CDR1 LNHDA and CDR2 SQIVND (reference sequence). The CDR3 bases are TGTGCCAGTATTAGCTTCGGGTCCTATGGCTACACCTTC. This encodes CASISFGSYGYTF.

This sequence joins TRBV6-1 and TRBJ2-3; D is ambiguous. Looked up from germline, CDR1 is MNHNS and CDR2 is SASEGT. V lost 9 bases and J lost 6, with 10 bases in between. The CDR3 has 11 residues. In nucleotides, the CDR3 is TGTGCCAGTTTAGCAACGGATACGCAGTATTTT. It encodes CASLATDTQYF.

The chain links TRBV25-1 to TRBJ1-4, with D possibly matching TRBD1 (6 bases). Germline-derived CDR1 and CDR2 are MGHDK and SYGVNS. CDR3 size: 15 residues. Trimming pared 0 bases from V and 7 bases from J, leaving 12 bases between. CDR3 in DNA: TGTGCCAGCAGTGAATATGGGGCAGGGGCTGAAAAACTGTTTTTT. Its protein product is CASSEYGAGAEKLFF. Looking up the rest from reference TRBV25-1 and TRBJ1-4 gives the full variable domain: EADIYQTPRYLVIGTGKKITLECSQTMGHDKMYWYQQDPGMELHLIHYSYGVNSTEKGDLSSESTVSRIRTEHFPLTLESARPSHTSQYLCASSEYGAGAEKLFFGSGTQLSVL.

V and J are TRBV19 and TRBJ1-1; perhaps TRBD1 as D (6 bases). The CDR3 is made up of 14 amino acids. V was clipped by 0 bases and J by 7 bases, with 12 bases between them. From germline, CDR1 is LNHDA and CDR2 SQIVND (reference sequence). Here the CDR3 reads CASSIEGRGSEAFF. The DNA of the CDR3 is TGTGCCAGTAGTATAGAAGGCAGGGGCAGTGAAGCTTTCTTT.

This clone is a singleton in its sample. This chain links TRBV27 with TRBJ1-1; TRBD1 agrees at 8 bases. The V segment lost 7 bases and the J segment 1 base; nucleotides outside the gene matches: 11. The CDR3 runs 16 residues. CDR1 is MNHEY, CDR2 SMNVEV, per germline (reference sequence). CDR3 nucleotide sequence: TGTGCCAGCACCCCGGACAGGGAACGGGAGAACACTGAAGCTTTCTTT. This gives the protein CASTPDRERENTEAFF.

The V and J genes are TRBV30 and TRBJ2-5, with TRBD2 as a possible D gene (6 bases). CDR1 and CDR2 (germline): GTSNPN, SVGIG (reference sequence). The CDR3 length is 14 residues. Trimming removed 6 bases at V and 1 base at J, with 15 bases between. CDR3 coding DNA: TGTGCCTGCTGGAGGGACGCTAGCCAAGAGACCCAGTACTTC. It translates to CACWRDASQETQYF.

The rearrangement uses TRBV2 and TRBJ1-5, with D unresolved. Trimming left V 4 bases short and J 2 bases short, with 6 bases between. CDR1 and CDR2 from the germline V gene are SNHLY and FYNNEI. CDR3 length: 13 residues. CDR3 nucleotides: TGTGCCAGCAGTGTTGAGGGCAATCAGCCCCAGCATTTT. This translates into CASSVEGNQPQHF.

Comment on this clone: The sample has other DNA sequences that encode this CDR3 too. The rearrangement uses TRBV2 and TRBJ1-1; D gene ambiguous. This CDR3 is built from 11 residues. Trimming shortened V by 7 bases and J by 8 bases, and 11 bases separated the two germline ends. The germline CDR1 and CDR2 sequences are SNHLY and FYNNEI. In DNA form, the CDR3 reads TGTGCCAGCACTAACAGCCCCGAAGCTTTCTTT. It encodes CASTNSPEAFF. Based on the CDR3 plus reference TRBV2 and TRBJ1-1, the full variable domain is EPEVTQTPSHQVTQMGQEVILRCVPISNHLYFYWYRQILGQKVEFLVSFYNNEISEKSEIFDDQFSVERPDGSNFTLKIRSTKLEDSAMYFCASTNSPEAFFGQGTRLTVV.

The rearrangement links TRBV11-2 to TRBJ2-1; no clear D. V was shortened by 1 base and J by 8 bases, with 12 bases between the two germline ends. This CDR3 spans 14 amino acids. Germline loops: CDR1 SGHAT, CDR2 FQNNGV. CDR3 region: CASSLVSGRDEQFF. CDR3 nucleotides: TGTGCCAGCAGCTTAGTATCTGGGCGAGATGAGCAGTTCTTC.

CDR3 residues: CASSFGVQGSNYGYTF. The CDR3 coding sequence is TGTGCCAGCAGCTTTGGGGTCCAGGGCTCTAACTATGGCTACACCTTC. V usage is TRBV7-2 and J usage is TRBJ1-2; possibly TRBD1 for D (5 bases). The V and J ends lost 3 bases and 0 bases respectively, with 14 bases between them. Germline assignment: CDR1 SGHTA and CDR2 FQGNSA. This CDR3 is built from 16 residues.

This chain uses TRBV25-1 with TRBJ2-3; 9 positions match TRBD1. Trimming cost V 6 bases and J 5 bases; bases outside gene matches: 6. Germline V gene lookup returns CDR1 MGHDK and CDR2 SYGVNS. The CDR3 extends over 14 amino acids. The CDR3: CASSLGTGRDTQYF. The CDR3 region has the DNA TGTGCCAGCAGCCTGGGGACAGGGAGAGATACGCAGTATTTT.